This T cell receptor beta chain was sequenced during a study of Ad26.COV2.S vaccination and SARS-CoV-2 variants (dated by TCRdb to about 2021). Some background on the complete study: Vaccine-arm donors were drawn from COV1001, a multicentre, randomized, double-blind, placebo-controlled phase I-IIa trial of Ad26.COV2.S in healthy adults. Ad26.COV2.S was administered intramuscularly at 5 x 10^10 or 1 x 10^11 viral particles, either as a single shot or as two shots given 56 days apart. TCRbeta repertoire sequencing was used to assess the specificity and breadth of SARS-CoV-2-reactive T cell receptors after Ad26.COV2.S vaccination. The TCR-sequenced set comprised around 30 samples: around 20 Ad26.COV2.S vaccine recipients, 5 placebo recipients and 8 SARS-CoV-2 convalescent individuals. Participants in the trial were split at random into five groups of five each, receiving low-dose or high-dose Ad26.COV2.S once or twice, or else placebo on both occasions. Investigators remained blinded to trial group allocation during experiments and outcome assessment.

The immunoSEQ Assay was the method used to sequence TCRbeta CDR3 regions. After extraction, genomic DNA underwent amplification by bias-controlled multiplex PCR, followed by high-throughput sequencing. The authors processed their data as follows. To quantify the absolute abundance of every unique TCRbeta CDR3 region, sequences were collapsed and filtered. T cell fraction was estimated by normalizing TCRbeta template counts to usable DNA, with usable DNA measured through amplification of reference genes found in all nucleated cells. Repertoire TCRs were annotated as SARS-CoV-2-specific by exact matching of V gene, CDR3 amino acid sequence and J gene to a known reactive TCR set. MIRA supplied the reference SARS-CoV-2 TCR set, which was filtered for enrichment in COVID-19-positive ImmuneCODE repertoires so that public or cross-reactive TCRs were removed. Using the MIRA antigens, annotated TCRs were further analysed by specific ORF or by position within an ORF. Breadth was defined as annotated unique rearrangements over total unique productive rearrangements; depth was the summed frequency of those rearrangements. Group comparisons of TCR breadth used two-sided Wilcoxon rank-sum tests. TCRdb mirrors the immuneACCESS table, restricted to in-frame sequences. Some clones are absent from its copies; in checked studies, under half trace to an unresolved V gene, and the reason for the others is unknown. V, J and clone size derive from that table, while D and trimming were established from the DNA sequence. In this sample the table shows around 300,000 clones, approximately 87% of which occur a single time. The ten largest account for 4.5% to 5.5% of the sample.

Overall results and qualifications from the work: Higher spike-specific TCR breadth was observed in Ad26.COV2.S recipients than in placebo recipients (P = 0.0014). It was noted by the authors that total T cell responses may have been underestimated by the TCR breadth and depth analyses. Substantial breadth of spike-specific CD8+ and CD4+ T cell responses was reported after vaccination. The study was not powered to compare responses between vaccine doses or regimens. Non-spike TCR breadth was comparable between vaccine and placebo recipients, consistent with the vaccine containing only spike.

Including the terminal cysteine and phenylalanine, the CDR3 comprises 13 residues. Just CDR3 DNA is preserved here, 39 bases in frame from base 1. Between the V and J ends, shortened by 7 bases and 8 bases respectively, the junction contains 15 bases. Taken with the paper, the label for treatment or condition translates to: over 15 received Ad26.COV2.S at low or high dose, single or two shots; several received placebo; per-sample allocation not given. Repertoires of vaccine and placebo recipients were sequenced from samples collected on day 63 after the first injection. Cohort 1b enrolled roughly 25 adults aged 18-55 years at a single site in Boston, USA, between 29 July and 7 August 2020. Ad26.COV2.S was a replication-incompetent adenovirus type 26 vector expressing a prefusion-stabilized SARS-CoV-2 spike protein from the original Wuhan strain. This clone showed up just once. Its recognized antigen is unknown. Base-call qualities are not available, and no considerably larger clone is one nucleotide away.

The source is a person between 18 and 65 years old who received the Ad26.COV2.S COVID-19 vaccine or a placebo. The sequence joins TRBV12-3 or TRBV12-4 to TRBJ2-1, with the D gene call left open. Sample: peripheral blood, taken in a trial of Ad26.COV2.S vaccine versus placebo. The CDR3 corresponds to CASTSLLQYEQFF. The DNA sequence is as follows: TGTGCCAGCACCTCCCTTCTTCAATATGAGCAGTTCTTC.